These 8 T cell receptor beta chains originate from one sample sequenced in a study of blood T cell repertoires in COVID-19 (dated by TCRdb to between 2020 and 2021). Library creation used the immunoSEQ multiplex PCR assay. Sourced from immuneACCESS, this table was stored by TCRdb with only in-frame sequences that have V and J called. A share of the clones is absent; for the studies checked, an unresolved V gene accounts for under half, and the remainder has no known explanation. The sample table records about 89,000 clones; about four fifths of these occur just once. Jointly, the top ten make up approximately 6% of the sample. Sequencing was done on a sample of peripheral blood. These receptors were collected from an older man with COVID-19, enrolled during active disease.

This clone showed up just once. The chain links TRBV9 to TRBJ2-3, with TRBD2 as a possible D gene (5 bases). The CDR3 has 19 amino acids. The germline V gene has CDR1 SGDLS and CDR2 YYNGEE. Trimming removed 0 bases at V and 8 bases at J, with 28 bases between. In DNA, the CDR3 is TGTGCCAGCAGCGTAGCCGATTCCGCGGGCCTAGTTAGAGGAGTTACGCAGTATTTT. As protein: CASSVADSAGLVRGVTQYF.

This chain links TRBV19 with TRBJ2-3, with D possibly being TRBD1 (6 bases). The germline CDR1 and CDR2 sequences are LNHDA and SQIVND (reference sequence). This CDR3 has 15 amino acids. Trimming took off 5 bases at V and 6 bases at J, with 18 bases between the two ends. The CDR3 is CASSVEQGLRDTQYF. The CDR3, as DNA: TGTGCCAGTAGTGTCGAACAGGGCCTGCGGGATACGCAGTATTTT.

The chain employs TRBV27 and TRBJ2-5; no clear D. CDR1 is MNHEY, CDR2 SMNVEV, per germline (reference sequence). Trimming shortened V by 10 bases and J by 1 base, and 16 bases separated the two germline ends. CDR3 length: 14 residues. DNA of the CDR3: TGTGCCACCAAACTAATGGCAGCCCAAGAGACCCAGTACTTC. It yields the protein CATKLMAAQETQYF.

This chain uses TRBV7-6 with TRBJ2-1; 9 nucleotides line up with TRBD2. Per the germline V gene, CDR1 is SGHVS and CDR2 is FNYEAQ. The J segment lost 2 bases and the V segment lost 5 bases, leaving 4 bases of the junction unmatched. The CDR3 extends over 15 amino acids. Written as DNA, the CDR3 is TGTGCCAGCAGCAGTAGCGGGGGTACCTACAATGAGCAGTTCTTC. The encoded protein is CASSSSGGTYNEQFF.

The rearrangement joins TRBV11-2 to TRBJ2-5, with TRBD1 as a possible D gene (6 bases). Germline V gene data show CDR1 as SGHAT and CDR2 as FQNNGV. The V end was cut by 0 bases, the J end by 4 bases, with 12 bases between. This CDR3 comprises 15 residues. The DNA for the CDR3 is TGTGCCAGCAGCTTAGACACAGGGTCGACAGAGACCCAGTACTTC. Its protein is CASSLDTGSTETQYF.

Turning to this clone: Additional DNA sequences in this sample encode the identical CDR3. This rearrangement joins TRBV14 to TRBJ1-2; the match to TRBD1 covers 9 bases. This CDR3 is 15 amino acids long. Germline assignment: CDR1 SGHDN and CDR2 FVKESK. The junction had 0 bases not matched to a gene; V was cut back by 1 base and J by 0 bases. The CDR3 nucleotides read TGTGCCAGCAGCCAAGGACAGGGGGCTAACTATGGCTACACCTTC. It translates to CASSQGQGANYGYTF.

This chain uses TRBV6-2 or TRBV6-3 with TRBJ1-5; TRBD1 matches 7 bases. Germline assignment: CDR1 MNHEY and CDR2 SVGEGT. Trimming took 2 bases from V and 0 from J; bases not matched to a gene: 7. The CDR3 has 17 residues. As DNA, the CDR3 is TGTGCCAGCAGTTACCCACACGGGACAGATAGCAATCAGCCCCAGCATTTT. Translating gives CASSYPHGTDSNQPQHF.

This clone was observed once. In DNA form, the CDR3 reads TGTGCCAGCAGTTATGGGCAGGGAGGGTATGGCTACACCTTC. Its protein product is CASSYGQGGYGYTF. The rearrangement links TRBV28 to TRBJ1-2; weak D call: TRBD1 (5 bases). This CDR3 has 14 amino acids. V lost 4 bases to trimming and J lost 5 bases, with 14 bases between them. Germline loops: CDR1 MDHEN, CDR2 SYDVKM.